The sequence of this T cell receptor (beta chain) was determined in a study of CD8 T cells in Susac syndrome. The sequenced target, TCR beta, came from blood CD8+ and CD4+ T cells. The CD8+ and CD4+ T cells were isolated magnetically using a negative isolation approach, whereas the TEMRA cells were enriched by FACS. Germline loops: CDR1 MNHEY, CDR2 SVGEGT. The CDR3 runs to 16 residues. J lost 7 bases, V lost 2 bases, and 13 bases had no gene match. Study-level findings and limits: As acknowledged by the study, its TCR sequencing and HLA analysis included a relatively small number of individuals.

Reverse transcription of roughly 0.5 to 1 ug RNA used random hexamers. TCRdb reprocessed the immunoSEQ multiplex PCR reads via MiXCR and lists one record per CDR3 protein. The sample includes approximately 160,000 distinct CDR3 sequences, 94% of them seen just once. This clonotype was observed a single time. The antigen is undetermined. Sequencing was performed on CD4+ T cells from PBMCs. This receptor was taken from a human donor with multiple sclerosis. V and J are TRBV6-2 or TRBV6-3 and TRBJ1-2; TRBD1 matches 7 bases. The CDR3 region has the DNA TGTGCCAGCAGTTACGGCGGGACAGAGGCGGTTGGTGGCTACACCTTC. Residues: CASSYGGTEAVGGYTF.